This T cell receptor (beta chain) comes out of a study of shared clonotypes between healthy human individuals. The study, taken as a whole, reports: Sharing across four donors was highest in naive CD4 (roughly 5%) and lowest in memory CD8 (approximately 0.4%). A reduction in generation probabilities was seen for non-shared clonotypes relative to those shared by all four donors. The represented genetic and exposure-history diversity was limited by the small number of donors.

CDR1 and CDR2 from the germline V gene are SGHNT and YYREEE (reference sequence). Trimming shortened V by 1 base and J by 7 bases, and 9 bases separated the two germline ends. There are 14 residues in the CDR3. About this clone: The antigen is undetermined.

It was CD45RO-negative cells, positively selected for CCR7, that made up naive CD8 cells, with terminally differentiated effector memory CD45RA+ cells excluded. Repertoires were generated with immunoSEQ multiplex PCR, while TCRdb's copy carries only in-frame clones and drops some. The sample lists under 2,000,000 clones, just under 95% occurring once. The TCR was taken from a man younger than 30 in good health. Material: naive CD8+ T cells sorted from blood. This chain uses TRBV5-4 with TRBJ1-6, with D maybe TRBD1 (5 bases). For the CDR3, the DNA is TGTGCCAGCAGCTTGCAGGGCATGAATTCACCCCTCCACTTT. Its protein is CASSLQGMNSPLHF. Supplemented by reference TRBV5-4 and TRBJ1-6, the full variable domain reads ETGVTQSPTHLIKTRGQQVTLRCSSQSGHNTVSWYQQALGQGPQFIFQYYREEENGRGNFPPRFSGLQFPNYSSELNVNALELDDSALYLCASSLQGMNSPLHFGNGTRLTVT.